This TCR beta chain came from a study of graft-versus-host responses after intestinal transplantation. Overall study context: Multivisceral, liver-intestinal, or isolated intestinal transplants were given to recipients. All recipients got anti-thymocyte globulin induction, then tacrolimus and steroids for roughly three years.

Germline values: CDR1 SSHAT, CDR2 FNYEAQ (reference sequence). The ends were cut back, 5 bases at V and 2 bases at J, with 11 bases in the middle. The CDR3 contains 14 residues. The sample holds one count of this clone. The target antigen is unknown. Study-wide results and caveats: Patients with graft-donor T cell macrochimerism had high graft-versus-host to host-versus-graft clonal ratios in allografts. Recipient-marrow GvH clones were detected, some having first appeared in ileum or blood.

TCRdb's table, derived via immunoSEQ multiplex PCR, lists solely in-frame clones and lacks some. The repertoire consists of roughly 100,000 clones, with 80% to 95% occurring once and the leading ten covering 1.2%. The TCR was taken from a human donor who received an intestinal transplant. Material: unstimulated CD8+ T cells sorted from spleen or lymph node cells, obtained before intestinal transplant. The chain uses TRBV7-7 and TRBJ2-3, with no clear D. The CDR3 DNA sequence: TGTGCCAGCAGCCATCCCGGGCTCACAGATACGCAGTATTTT. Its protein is CASSHPGLTDTQYF.